A selection of T cell receptor beta chains follows, all from one sample in a study of cytomegalovirus exposure and HLA in healthy donors. Assay: immunoSEQ multiplex PCR; the TCRdb copy retains only in-frame clones and omits some. The data contain approximately 150,000 clones, roughly 70% of them singletons. Source material: PBMCs. These receptors all stem from a male donor in good health and CMV-seronegative. The CDR3 runs from the conserved cysteine through the conserved F or W. A D gene is named only where the DNA matches it firmly. Size is omitted from some rows. Given values are once, few, many or a class for expanded clones.

size: NA; J: TRBJ2-7; D: NA; V: TRBV5-6; DNA: TGTGCCAGCAGCCACTACCCCGGGGAGCAGTACTTC; CDR3: CASSHYPGEQYF
size: once; J: TRBJ1-1; D: NA; V: TRBV20-1; DNA: TGCAGTGCTAGGCCGGGATATGAAGCTTTCTTT; CDR3: CSARPGYEAFF
size: NA; J: TRBJ2-7; D: TRBD1; V: TRBV28; DNA: TGTGCCAGCAGTTTCTATCCCGGACAGGGGGATGAGCAGTACTTC; CDR3: CASSFYPGQGDEQYF
size: NA; J: TRBJ1-2; D: TRBD1; V: TRBV5-4; DNA: TGTGCCAGCAGCTTCAGGGGGCACGACTATGGCTACACCTTC; CDR3: CASSFRGHDYGYTF
size: NA; J: TRBJ1-1; D: TRBD1; V: TRBV5-1; DNA: TGCGCCAGCAGTGGGGCTGAACTAAAGGGACAGGGTGAAGCTTTCTTT; CDR3: CASSGAELKGQGEAFF
size: NA; J: TRBJ2-7; D: TRBD2; V: TRBV7-2; DNA: TGTGCCAGCAGCTTAGGTAGCGGGGTGTTCTACGAGCAGTACTTC; CDR3: CASSLGSGVFYEQYF
size: NA; J: TRBJ1-1; D: NA; V: TRBV29-1; DNA: TGCAGCGTCCTCCAGGGGAAAGCCACTGAAGCTTTCTTT; CDR3: CSVLQGKATEAFF
size: NA; J: TRBJ1-2; D: TRBD1; V: TRBV7-9; DNA: TGTGCCAGCAGCAAAGGGGGCAGGGTTTGGCGCGACTATGGCTACACCTTC; CDR3: CASSKGGRVWRDYGYTF
size: NA; J: TRBJ2-4; D: TRBD2; V: TRBV5-4; DNA: TGTGCCAGCAGCCCGGGACTAGCGGGGGTCAACATTCAGTACTTC; CDR3: CASSPGLAGVNIQYF
size: NA; J: TRBJ1-3; D: NA; V: TRBV18; DNA: TGTGCCAGCTCACCACAAGGGGAAGGAAACACCATATATTTT; CDR3: CASSPQGEGNTIYF
size: NA; J: TRBJ1-4; D: NA; V: TRBV6-6; DNA: TGTGCCAGCAGTTACATAGAAGCTTTTAATGAAAAACTGTTTTTT; CDR3: CASSYIEAFNEKLFF
size: NA; J: TRBJ2-3; D: NA; V: TRBV28; DNA: TGTGCCAGCAGCCCCGCGGGAGATACGCAGTATTTT; CDR3: CASSPAGDTQYF
size: NA; J: TRBJ2-3; D: TRBD1; V: TRBV5-5; DNA: TGTGCCAGCAGCCGGGACAGCCAGTACACAGATACGCAGTATTTT; CDR3: CASSRDSQYTDTQYF
size: once; J: TRBJ2-7; D: NA; V: TRBV10-1; DNA: TGCGCCAGCAGTCAGGAGGGAGGCGAGGCAGCTGACGAGCAGTACTTC; CDR3: CASSQEGGEAADEQYF
size: NA; J: TRBJ1-5; D: NA; V: TRBV19; DNA: TGTGCCAGTAGGCAGGAACGAATACCAAATCAGCCCCAGCATTTT; CDR3: CASRQERIPNQPQHF
size: NA; J: TRBJ1-3; D: TRBD1; V: TRBV29-1; DNA: TGCAGCGGAAGGACAGGGGCTGGAAACACCATATATTTT; CDR3: CSGRTGAGNTIYF
size: NA; J: TRBJ2-7; D: TRBD1; V: TRBV28; DNA: TGTGCCAGCAGTTTATTACAGGGGGACTACGAGCAGTACTTC; CDR3: CASSLLQGDYEQYF
size: NA; J: TRBJ2-3; D: NA; V: TRBV28; DNA: TGTGCCAGCAGTTTAGCGGTAGCTGAGAGGGATACGCAGTATTTT; CDR3: CASSLAVAERDTQYF
size: NA; J: TRBJ2-7; D: TRBD2; V: TRBV4-3; DNA: TGCGCCAGCAGCCAAGATCGGAGCGGGAGGGCCTACGAGCAGTACTTC; CDR3: CASSQDRSGRAYEQYF
size: NA; J: TRBJ2-7; D: NA; V: TRBV7-8; DNA: TGTGCCAGCAGCTTGGGCCCGCGGGGCTACGAGCAGTACTTC; CDR3: CASSLGPRGYEQYF
size: NA; J: TRBJ1-2; D: NA; V: TRBV19; DNA: TGTGCCAGTAGTATGGATCGGGAGGGCTATGGCTACACCTTC; CDR3: CASSMDREGYGYTF
size: NA; J: TRBJ1-1; D: TRBD1; V: TRBV9; DNA: TGTGCCAGCAGCCCCCGGGACAGGGGTCCAAACACTGAAGCTTTCTTT; CDR3: CASSPRDRGPNTEAFF
size: NA; J: TRBJ2-1; D: TRBD2; V: TRBV4-3; DNA: TGCGCCAGCAGCCAAGATCGCCTAGCGGGTAGGTATGAGCAGTTCTTC; CDR3: CASSQDRLAGRYEQFF
size: NA; J: TRBJ2-1; D: TRBD2; V: TRBV28; DNA: TGTGCCAGCAGTTCCCACTCAACTAGCGGGAGGGCCGATGAGCAGTTCTTC; CDR3: CASSSHSTSGRADEQFF
size: NA; J: TRBJ1-5; D: NA; V: TRBV18; DNA: TGTGCCAGCTCCCCCGACCGCCCAGGAATGGGCAATCAGCCCCAGCATTTT; CDR3: CASSPDRPGMGNQPQHF
size: NA; J: TRBJ2-1; D: TRBD2; V: TRBV9; DNA: TGTGCCAGCAGCGTAGGGGCGGGCGGGAGGGAGTACAATGAGCAGTTCTTC; CDR3: CASSVGAGGREYNEQFF
size: NA; J: TRBJ2-3; D: NA; V: TRBV7-9; DNA: TGTGCCAGCAGCTTCCCTGCTACTGGAGTCAGCACAGATACGCAGTATTTT; CDR3: CASSFPATGVSTDTQYF
size: NA; J: TRBJ1-1; D: TRBD1; V: TRBV7-2; DNA: TGTGCCAGCAGCTTAGCGAAGGGGACAGATACTCTCATGAACACTGAAGCTTTCTTT; CDR3: CASSLAKGTDTLMNTEAFF
size: NA; J: TRBJ2-3; D: TRBD1; V: TRBV5-1; DNA: TGCGCCAGCAGCCGGACAGGGGTGAGGACCACAGATACGCAGTATTTT; CDR3: CASSRTGVRTTDTQYF
size: NA; J: TRBJ2-1; D: TRBD1; V: TRBV15; DNA: TGTGCCACCAGCACCCGGGACAGCGTAATTGTGGCTCCCTACAATGAGCAGTTCTTC; CDR3: CATSTRDSVIVAPYNEQFF
size: once; J: TRBJ1-1; D: TRBD1; V: TRBV28; DNA: TGTGCCAGCAGTTTGGGGGGACAGGGGGCTGTTGAAGCTTTCTTT; CDR3: CASSLGGQGAVEAFF
size: few; J: TRBJ1-5; D: NA; V: TRBV7-3; DNA: TGTGCCAGCAGCTCAAAACCGGTACAGCCTTCACCCCAGCATTTT; CDR3: CASSSKPVQPSPQHF
size: NA; J: TRBJ2-1; D: TRBD2; V: TRBV15; DNA: TGTGCCACCAGCAGAGGCCGGGGAGCGGGAGTTGAGAATGAGCAGTTCTTC; CDR3: CATSRGRGAGVENEQFF
size: once; J: TRBJ2-7; D: NA; V: TRBV15; DNA: TGTGCCACCAGCAGAGAACTAGGCTCCTACGAGCAGTACTTC; CDR3: CATSRELGSYEQYF
size: NA; J: TRBJ2-1; D: NA; V: TRBV7-9; DNA: TGTTCCAGCAGCTTAGAGACCTACGGGGACAATGAGCAGTTCTTC; CDR3: CSSSLETYGDNEQFF
size: NA; J: TRBJ2-5; D: NA; V: TRBV7-2; DNA: TGTGCCAGCAGCCTATCTCTCGGGGAGACCCAGTACTTC; CDR3: CASSLSLGETQYF
size: NA; J: TRBJ1-3; D: TRBD1; V: TRBV19; DNA: TGTGCCAGTAGAACAGGGGCGCTCGGAAACACCATATATTTT; CDR3: CASRTGALGNTIYF
size: NA; J: TRBJ2-7; D: NA; V: TRBV7-8; DNA: TGTGCAACCGGGGACTCCGACTACGAGCAGTACTTC; CDR3: CATGDSDYEQYF
size: NA; J: TRBJ2-7; D: NA; V: TRBV5-5; DNA: TGTGCCAGCAGCTCCCGAGACTTGGAGCAGTACTTC; CDR3: CASSSRDLEQYF
size: NA; J: TRBJ1-1; D: NA; V: TRBV20-1; DNA: TGCACGCAGAGGGAGCTCACTGAAGCTTTCTTT; CDR3: CTQRELTEAFF
size: NA; J: TRBJ2-7; D: NA; V: TRBV19; DNA: TGTGCCAGTAGTCCCTACCCGAGCGGGACATCTTCCTACGAGCAGTACTTC; CDR3: CASSPYPSGTSSYEQYF
size: NA; J: TRBJ2-4; D: NA; V: TRBV4-2; DNA: TGTGCCAGCAGCCACGAGGAGGGGCGGGCCAAAAACATTCAGTACTTC; CDR3: CASSHEEGRAKNIQYF
size: NA; J: TRBJ1-4; D: TRBD1; V: TRBV5-1; DNA: TGCGCCAGCAGCCCACAGGGGTCTAATGAAAAACTGTTTTTT; CDR3: CASSPQGSNEKLFF
size: NA; J: TRBJ1-2; D: NA; V: TRBV7-2; DNA: TGTGCCAGCAGCTTAGGGGGGGCGGGGGGCGGCTACACCTTC; CDR3: CASSLGGAGGGYTF
size: NA; J: TRBJ2-1; D: NA; V: TRBV9; DNA: TGTGCCAGCAGCGTAGCAGGGAAGAGCTCCTACAATGAGCAGTTCTTC; CDR3: CASSVAGKSSYNEQFF
size: NA; J: TRBJ2-7; D: TRBD1; V: TRBV5-1; DNA: TGCGCCAGCAGAACCGGGACAGGGGGGTACGAGCAGTACTTC; CDR3: CASRTGTGGYEQYF
size: NA; J: TRBJ2-3; D: TRBD2; V: TRBV28; DNA: TGTGCCAGCCGGGAGGGCACGAGCACAGATACGCAGTATTTT; CDR3: CASREGTSTDTQYF
size: NA; J: TRBJ2-1; D: TRBD1; V: TRBV5-6; DNA: TGTGCCAGCACCTTGGGGCAGGGGGCTTACAATGAGCAGTTCTTC; CDR3: CASTLGQGAYNEQFF
size: NA; J: TRBJ2-1; D: NA; V: TRBV9; DNA: TGTGCCAGCAGCGTAGAAGGGGCATCCTACAATGAGCAGTTCTTC; CDR3: CASSVEGASYNEQFF
size: NA; J: TRBJ1-2; D: TRBD1; V: TRBV6-4; DNA: TGTGCCAGCAGTGAATATGGACAGGGCTATCGCTATGGCTACACCTTC; CDR3: CASSEYGQGYRYGYTF
size: NA; J: TRBJ2-1; D: NA; V: TRBV14; DNA: TGTGCCAGCAGCCAAGATTACGGCGGCTCCTACAATGAGCAGTTCTTC; CDR3: CASSQDYGGSYNEQFF
size: NA; J: TRBJ2-3; D: NA; V: TRBV9; DNA: TGTGCCAGCAGCTTTGACAGTAGCACAGATACGCAGTATTTT; CDR3: CASSFDSSTDTQYF
size: once; J: TRBJ2-2; D: NA; V: TRBV9; DNA: TGTGCCAGCAGCTACGGGGGGCGTTTAGTCTCTGGGGAGCTGTTTTTT; CDR3: CASSYGGRLVSGELFF
size: NA; J: TRBJ2-3; D: NA; V: TRBV18; DNA: TGTGCCAGCTCACCTCAAGGCAGGGTCCTATTTGGCACAGATACGCAGTATTTT; CDR3: CASSPQGRVLFGTDTQYF